These 23 T cell receptor beta chains were sequenced from one sample in a study of cytomegalovirus exposure and HLA in healthy donors. The PCR made use of 60 Vbeta and 13 Jbeta primers. Sequencing was performed with immunoSEQ multiplex PCR; in TCRdb, only in-frame clones are kept and a portion is missing. The sample consists of under 200,000 clones, more than 70% of them appearing once. Specimen: PBMCs. The receptors come from a boy between 2 and 10 years old in good health and CMV-seronegative.

This chain links TRBV6-5 with TRBJ2-4; D perhaps matches TRBD2 (5 bases). V was clipped by 8 bases and J by 6 bases, with 11 bases between them. This CDR3 is built from 12 residues. Looked up from germline, CDR1 is MNHEY and CDR2 is SVGAGI. The CDR3 bases are TGTGCCAGCTCCAGCGGCGGAAACATTCAGTACTTC. Its translation is CASSSGGNIQYF.

This rearrangement joins TRBV7-3 to TRBJ1-1, with 7 bases that match TRBD1. The CDR3 is 13 residues long. Germline V gene lookup returns CDR1 SGHTA and CDR2 FQGTGA. The J segment lost 5 bases and the V segment lost 5 bases, leaving 5 bases of the junction unmatched. DNA of the CDR3: TGTGCCAGCAGCGGTACAGGGGAAACTGAAGCTTTCTTT. This translates into CASSGTGETEAFF.

The J gene is TRBJ1-2, the V gene TRBV29-1, with D perhaps TRBD1 (5 bases). V was cut by 3 bases and J by 1 base, with 6 bases left in between. The germline V gene encodes CDR1 SQVTM and CDR2 ANQGSEA. The CDR3 runs to 12 residues. CDR3 coding DNA: TGCAGCGTTGAGCAGGGTAACTATGGCTACACCTTC. This sequence encodes CSVEQGNYGYTF.

The J gene is TRBJ2-7, the V gene TRBV19; tentatively, D is TRBD2 (6 bases). The CDR3 covers 15 residues. Trimming took 1 base from V and 3 from J, leaving 13 bases between them. CDR1 LNHDA and CDR2 SQIVND come from the germline V gene (reference sequence). The DNA for the CDR3 is TGTGCCAGTAGTATAGTGGCTAGCGCGATCTACGAGCAGTACTTC. Protein sequence: CASSIVASAIYEQYF.

V usage is TRBV2 and J usage is TRBJ1-1, with 8 bases lining up with TRBD1. Germline V lookup: CDR1 SNHLY, CDR2 FYNNEI. Losses at the gene ends were 3 bases for V and 6 bases for J; bases not matched to a gene: 6. The CDR3 has 14 amino acids. CDR3 nucleotide sequence: TGTGCCAGCAGTGACAGGGGGCTGGCGGCTGAAGCTTTCTTT. It codes for CASSDRGLAAEAFF.

The chain carries TRBV27 and TRBJ2-1, with D perhaps TRBD1 (5 bases). This CDR3 comprises 14 residues. V lost 5 bases and J 4 bases, leaving 12 bases between the germline ends. The V gene's germline CDR1 is MNHEY and CDR2 SMNVEV (reference sequence). CDR3 loop: CASSATASYNEQFF. In DNA, the CDR3 is TGTGCCAGCAGTGCGACAGCTAGTTACAATGAGCAGTTCTTC.

V is TRBV9 and J is TRBJ2-3; tentatively, D is TRBD2 (5 bases). Per germline, CDR1 SGDLS and CDR2 YYNGEE. The CDR3 runs 14 residues. Trimming stripped 6 bases from V and 0 bases from J, with 11 bases between. CDR3 coding DNA: TGTGCCAGCACAGGCGGGTTTAGCACAGATACGCAGTATTTT. Amino acids: CASTGGFSTDTQYF.

This clone was counted a single time. This chain connects TRBV4-2 to TRBJ2-7; TRBD2 agrees at 9 bases. The CDR3 extends over 14 amino acids. Germline V lookup: CDR1 LGHNA, CDR2 YNFKEQ. V shed 8 bases and J 1 base; nucleotides not matched to a gene: 6. The CDR3 loop reads CASGVAGVSYEQYF. CDR3 DNA sequence: TGTGCCAGCGGAGTAGCGGGAGTATCCTACGAGCAGTACTTC.

CDR3 sequence: CAWRAGTNYGYTF. The CDR3 coding sequence is TGTGCCTGGAGGGCAGGAACTAACTATGGCTACACCTTC. This chain joins TRBV30 and TRBJ1-2; D is ambiguous. The CDR3 covers 13 residues. Germline V gene data show CDR1 as GTSNPN and CDR2 as SVGIG (reference sequence). The ends were cut back, 3 bases at V and 0 bases at J, with 8 bases in the middle.

V and J are TRBV7-6 and TRBJ1-2; 7 nucleotides line up with TRBD1. CDR1 and CDR2 from the germline V gene are SGHVS and FNYEAQ. The CDR3 sequence is 15 residues long. The junction had 12 bases not matched to a gene; V was cut back by 3 bases and J by 8 bases. The CDR3 DNA reads TGTGCCAGCAGCTTTGTAGCACAGGGGCTGGGGGGCTACACCTTC. Translated, it gives CASSFVAQGLGGYTF.

The chain combines TRBV18 with TRBJ1-1; 7 bases line up with TRBD1. This CDR3 comprises 16 residues. V shed 4 bases and J 3 bases; nucleotides not matched to a gene: 11. CDR1 is KGHSH and CDR2 is LQKENI in the germline V gene. CDR3 region: CASSLDREKVDTEAFF. Here the CDR3 DNA reads TGTGCCAGCTCACTAGACAGGGAGAAGGTCGACACTGAAGCTTTCTTT.

The V call is TRBV19, the J call TRBJ1-2; no reliable D call. The CDR3 contains 14 residues. Per the germline V gene, CDR1 is LNHDA and CDR2 is SQIVND (reference sequence). The germline V and J ends were trimmed by 9 bases and 2 bases, with 16 bases remaining between them. CDR3 sequence: CASLQLGGNYGYTF. CDR3 sequence (DNA): TGTGCCAGCCTCCAATTGGGAGGGAACTATGGCTACACCTTC. The full variable domain, with the rest looked up from reference TRBV19 and TRBJ1-2, is DGGITQSPKYLFRKEGQNVTLSCEQNLNHDAMYWYRQDPGQGLRLIYYSQIVNDFQKGDIAEGYSVSREKKESFPLTVTSAQKNPTAFYLCASLQLGGNYGYTFGSGTRLTVV.

The chain carries TRBV14 and TRBJ1-4; weak D call: TRBD1 (5 bases). The CDR3 length is 16 residues. V was shortened by 1 base and J by 8 bases, with 17 bases between the two germline ends. Germline CDR1 is SGHDN and CDR2 is FVKESK. CDR3 in amino acids: CASSQGWRGGNEKLFF. Here the CDR3 DNA reads TGTGCCAGCAGCCAAGGCTGGAGGGGCGGGAACGAAAAACTGTTTTTT.

The CDR3 protein is CASSQHITRTGTSYEQYF. In DNA, the CDR3 is TGCGCCAGCAGCCAACATATAACGCGGACAGGGACCTCCTACGAGCAGTACTTC. The chain links TRBV4-1 to TRBJ2-7, with TRBD1 matching over 8 bases. The V gene's germline CDR1 is MGHRA and CDR2 YSYEKL. This CDR3 is 18 amino acids long. V shed 2 bases and J 0 bases; nucleotides not matched to a gene: 12.

The chain carries TRBV27 and TRBJ1-5; weak D call: TRBD1 (5 bases). Trimming cost V 6 bases and J 7 bases, with 16 bases left between them. The CDR3 is 14 residues long. Germline CDR1 is MNHEY and CDR2 is SMNVEV (reference sequence). The CDR3 loop is CASRPVGGDQPQHF. CDR3 coding DNA: TGTGCCAGCAGGCCAGTGGGGGGGGACCAGCCCCAGCATTTT.

This clone was seen only once. This rearrangement joins TRBV6-1 to TRBJ2-3; 13 positions agree with TRBD2. CDR3 size: 17 residues. Germline values: CDR1 MNHNS, CDR2 SASEGT. V lost 3 bases to trimming and J lost 5 bases; unmatched junction nucleotides: 8. In DNA form, the CDR3 reads TGTGCCAGCAGTGACCTTAGGACTAGCGGGAGTGGAGATACGCAGTATTTT. This encodes CASSDLRTSGSGDTQYF.

The chain recombines TRBV27 with TRBJ1-4; the D is unclear. The CDR3 sequence is 14 residues long. Germline loops: CDR1 MNHEY, CDR2 SMNVEV (reference sequence). The V gene lost 6 bases and the J gene lost 8 bases, with 16 bases spanning the gap. CDR3: CASSPSGLFEKLFF. CDR3 in DNA: TGTGCCAGCAGCCCTAGCGGTTTATTCGAAAAACTGTTTTTT.

The rearrangement joins TRBV7-9 to TRBJ2-5; 8 positions agree with TRBD2. V lost 2 bases and J lost 5; bases outside the gene matches: 7. CDR1 and CDR2 from the germline V gene are SEHNR and FQNEAQ (reference sequence). The CDR3 runs 15 residues. The CDR3 bases are TGTGCCAGCAGCTTATCATTAGGACTAGCTGAGACCCAGTACTTC. This sequence encodes CASSLSLGLAETQYF. Full variable domain (outside the CDR3, taken from reference TRBV7-9 and TRBJ2-5): DTGVSQNPRHKITKRGQNVTFRCDPISEHNRLYWYRQTLGQGPEFLTYFQNEAQLEKSRLLSDRFSAERPKGSFSTLEIQRTEQGDSAMYLCASSLSLGLAETQYFGPGTRLLVL.

V is TRBV27 and J is TRBJ1-2, with D maybe TRBD1 (6 bases). This CDR3 is built from 13 residues. V was clipped by 5 bases and J by 4 bases, with 11 bases between them. CDR1 is MNHEY, CDR2 SMNVEV, per germline (reference sequence). CDR3 in amino acids: CASSPRQVYGYTF. Here the CDR3 DNA reads TGTGCCAGCAGTCCGAGACAGGTCTATGGCTACACCTTC.

J is TRBJ1-1 and V is TRBV18, with 7 bases identical to TRBD1. The germline gives CDR1 KGHSH, CDR2 LQKENI. This CDR3 comprises 13 residues. The V segment lost 2 bases and the J segment 4 bases; nucleotides outside the gene matches: 1. DNA for the CDR3: TGTGCCAGCTCACCAGGGGACAGCACTGAAGCTTTCTTT. Its protein product is CASSPGDSTEAFF. Filled out from reference TRBV18 and TRBJ1-1, the complete variable domain reads NAGVMQNPRHLVRRRGQEARLRCSPMKGHSHVYWYRQLPEEGLKFMVYLQKENIIDESGMPKERFSAEFPKEGPSILRIQQVVRGDSAAYFCASSPGDSTEAFFGQGTRLTVV.

The chain recombines TRBV15 with TRBJ2-7, with a tentative D call TRBD1 (7 bases). Germline values: CDR1 LNHNV, CDR2 YYDKDF (reference sequence). The V and J ends lost 0 bases and 6 bases respectively, with 15 bases between them. The CDR3 runs 15 residues. CDR3 residues: CATSREVGQGGEQYF. DNA of the CDR3: TGTGCCACCAGCAGAGAGGTCGGGCAGGGGGGCGAGCAGTACTTC.

V is TRBV28 and J is TRBJ2-5, with 9 positions matching TRBD1. The CDR3 runs 14 residues. J was trimmed by 4 bases and V by 5 bases; bases with no gene match: 5. The germline gives CDR1 MDHEN, CDR2 SYDVKM. CDR3 DNA: TGTGCCAGCAGTCACAACAGGGGGCGAGAGACCCAGTACTTC. Its protein product is CASSHNRGRETQYF.

This clone was counted a single time. V is TRBV6-1 and J is TRBJ2-1, with 7 nucleotides matching TRBD2. The CDR3 extends over 17 amino acids. Germline V gene lookup returns CDR1 MNHNS and CDR2 SASEGT. The ends lost 1 base at V and 6 bases at J; junction bases unmatched: 12. CDR3 bases: TGTGCCAGCAGTGAAGGATTTCAAGCGGGGACGGGCAATGAGCAGTTCTTC. Encoded protein: CASSEGFQAGTGNEQFF.